Following are 5 T cell receptor beta chains from one sample sequenced in a study of human T cells and chemical hapten exposure (dated by TCRdb to the early 2020s). The receptor library was made with RACE. TCRdb records NextSeq 500 as the sequencer. The raw public reads went through TCRdb reprocessing: fastp at Q25, MiXCR clone calling, in-frame beta chains kept. Rows merge per CDR3 protein into single entries with the most common DNA and genes. This sample has about 180,000 distinct CDR3 sequences in its table, and roughly 30% of those were observed once. The ten largest clones take up about 2.8% of the sample. Per the publication, the time point label means: pre-sensitization, week 0. The label giving this sample's treatment or condition can be read as: therapeutic diphenylcyclopropenone sensitization with weekly scalp DPC. Specimen: whole blood, collected in connection with sensitization to the hapten diphenylcyclopropenone (DPC). The receptor source for this set is a woman in her 30s with alopecia areata. Some clones in this sample may be carry-over from other donors' samples.

This clonotype was detected a few times. The CDR3 here is CASSFSALQVVEQYF. CDR3 bases: TGTGCCAGCAGTTTCAGCGCCCTACAAGTAGTCGAGCAGTACTTC. This chain links TRBV6-2 or TRBV6-3 with TRBJ2-7; the D is unclear. The CDR3 is 15 amino acids. The V end was cut by 4 bases, the J end by 6 bases, with 19 bases between. Germline V gives CDR1 MNHEY, CDR2 SVGEGT.

This chain links TRBV20-1 with TRBJ1-6, with D unresolved. Germline CDR1 reads DFQATT; CDR2 reads SNEGSKA (reference sequence). V was pared by 2 bases and J by 9 bases, with 14 bases between. The CDR3 length is 14 residues. The DNA of the CDR3 is TGCAGTGCTAGAAAGATGGAGGGTGGTTCACCCCTCCACTTT. Protein sequence: CSARKMEGGSPLHF.

This chain uses TRBV29-1 with TRBJ1-6; weak D call: TRBD1 (6 bases). Germline V gene lookup returns CDR1 SQVTM and CDR2 ANQGSEA. V lost 6 bases and J lost 6, with 12 bases in between. CDR3 size: 13 residues. DNA for the CDR3: TGCAGCGTAAGGACAGACAGTAATTCACCCCTCCACTTT. Its translation is CSVRTDSNSPLHF.

This chain links TRBV28 with TRBJ1-2; unclear D gene. The CDR3 extends over 14 amino acids. The V end lost 5 bases, the J end lost 8 bases, and 18 bases lay between the germline ends. Germline values: CDR1 MDHEN, CDR2 SYDVKM. CDR3 protein: CASSAPVRREGYTF. The CDR3 bases are TGTGCCAGCAGTGCGCCGGTCCGGAGGGAGGGCTACACCTTC.

This clonotype was counted only a few times. J is TRBJ2-5 and V is TRBV29-1, with 8 nucleotides matching TRBD2. CDR1 SQVTM and CDR2 ANQGSEA come from the germline V gene. The CDR3 is 12 amino acids. Trimming cost V 4 bases and J 5 bases; bases outside gene matches: 3. Written as DNA, the CDR3 is TGCAGCGTTGTTAGCGGGGCGGAGACCCAGTACTTC. Its translation: CSVVSGAETQYF.